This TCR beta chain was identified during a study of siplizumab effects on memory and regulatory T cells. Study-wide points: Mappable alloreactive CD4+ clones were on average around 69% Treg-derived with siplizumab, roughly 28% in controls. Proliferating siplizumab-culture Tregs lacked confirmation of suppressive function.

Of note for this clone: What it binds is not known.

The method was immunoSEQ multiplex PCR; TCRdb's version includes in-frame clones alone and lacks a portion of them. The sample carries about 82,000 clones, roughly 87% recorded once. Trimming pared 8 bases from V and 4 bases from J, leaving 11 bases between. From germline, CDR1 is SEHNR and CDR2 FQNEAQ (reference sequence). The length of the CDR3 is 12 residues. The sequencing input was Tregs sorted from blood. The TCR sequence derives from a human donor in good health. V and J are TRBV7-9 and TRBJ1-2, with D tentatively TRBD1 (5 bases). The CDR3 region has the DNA TGTGCCAGCGGGACGGAGTCCTATGGCTACACCTTC. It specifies CASGTESYGYTF.